Given below is one T cell receptor (beta chain) in context. Data came from immunoSEQ multiplex PCR; TCRdb stores just in-frame clones and leaves some out. The sample consists of roughly 180,000 clones, roughly 78% of them appearing once. The sample is drawn from a study of blood T cell repertoires in COVID-19. Background on the study: Acute-phase and convalescent COVID-19 samples originated in the United States, Italy and Spain.

The CDR3 loop spans 13 amino acids. V was clipped by 3 bases and J by 7 bases, with 9 bases between them. Germline CDR1 SGHNT, CDR2 YENEEA. Sequencing was carried out using peripheral blood. This TCR was recovered from an older woman with COVID-19, enrolled during active disease. The chain combines TRBV11-3 with TRBJ2-2; tentatively, D is TRBD2 (6 bases). This CDR3 reads CASSFSGVGELFF. The CDR3 DNA sequence: TGTGCCAGCAGCTTTTCGGGGGTCGGGGAGCTGTTTTTT.